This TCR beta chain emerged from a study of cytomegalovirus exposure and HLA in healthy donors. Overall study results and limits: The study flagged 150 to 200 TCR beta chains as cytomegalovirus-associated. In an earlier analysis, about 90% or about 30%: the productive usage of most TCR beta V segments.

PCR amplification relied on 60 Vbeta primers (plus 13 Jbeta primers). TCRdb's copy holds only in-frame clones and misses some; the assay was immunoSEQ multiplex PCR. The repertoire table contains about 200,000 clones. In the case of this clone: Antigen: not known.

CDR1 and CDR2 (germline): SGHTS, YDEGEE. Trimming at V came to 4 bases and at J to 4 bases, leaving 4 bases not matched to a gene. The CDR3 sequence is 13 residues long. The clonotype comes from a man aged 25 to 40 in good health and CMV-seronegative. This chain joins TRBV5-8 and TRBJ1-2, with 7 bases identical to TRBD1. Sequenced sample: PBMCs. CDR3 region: CASSPGQLYGYTF. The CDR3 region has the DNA TGTGCCAGCAGCCCGGGACAGCTCTATGGCTACACCTTC.